This entry lists 29 T cell receptor beta chains sequenced from one sample in a study of response to subunit inactivated influenza vaccine. MiXCR was run by TCRdb on the RT-PCR reads, yielding one entry per CDR3 protein. Here the sample spans about 170,000 distinct CDR3 sequences, roughly 12% being singletons. These same data were also listed under a study on T cells expressing NK-cell markers. That work states: A 5'RACE template switching approach incorporating UMIs was used to make TCR beta cDNA.

The material sequenced was CD8+ T cells sorted from PBMCs, taken 12 days after vaccination. These receptors all come from a man over 45 who received an inactivated influenza vaccine.

This clonotype was counted at least ten times. The CDR3 loop reads CASSHNRDRVFF. CDR3 nucleotide sequence: TGTGCCAGCAGTCATAACCGGGACAGGGTGTTCTTC. V and J are TRBV6-5 and TRBJ2-1; TRBD1 matches at 9 bases. V shed 5 bases and J 15 bases; nucleotides not matched to a gene: 8. Germline assignment: CDR1 MNHEY and CDR2 SVGAGI. The CDR3 runs to 12 residues.

This clonotype has at least ten counts. In DNA form, the CDR3 reads TGTGCCAGCAGCCCCCAGGTCCTGTCCTACGAGCAGTACTTC. Translating gives CASSPQVLSYEQYF. The chain combines TRBV27 with TRBJ2-7; the D is unclear. The CDR3 sequence is 14 residues long. The V gene lost 6 bases and the J gene lost 1 base, with 13 bases spanning the gap. In germline, CDR1 is MNHEY, CDR2 SMNVEV (reference sequence).

There are a few counts of this clonotype. The V call is TRBV27, the J call TRBJ2-5; TRBD2 matches 9 bases. Germline loops: CDR1 MNHEY, CDR2 SMNVEV (reference sequence). J lost 3 bases, V lost 1 base, and 6 bases had no gene match. This CDR3 has 16 residues. The CDR3 coding sequence is TGTGCCAGCAGTTTATACTATCTAGCGGGGAAAGAGACCCAGTACTTC. Translating it yields CASSLYYLAGKETQYF.

The CDR3 nucleotides are TGTGCCAGCAGTTACAGGGGCGCCGGGGAGCTGTTTTTT. It codes for CASSYRGAGELFF. The J gene is TRBJ2-2, the V gene TRBV6-2 or TRBV6-3, with a weak D call TRBD1 (5 bases). The V gene lost 2 bases and the J gene lost 6 bases, with 7 bases spanning the gap. This CDR3 contains 13 residues. Germline values: CDR1 MNHEY, CDR2 SVGEGT.

This clonotype was seen a few times. The J gene is TRBJ2-1, the V gene TRBV7-9, with 10 bases that match TRBD2. J was trimmed by 5 bases and V by 7 bases; bases with no gene match: 14. From germline, CDR1 is SEHNR and CDR2 FQNEAQ (reference sequence). The CDR3 covers 17 residues. The CDR3 nucleotides read TGTGCCAGCACCTACCCTCCGGGACTAGCGCCCAACAATGAGCAGTTCTTC. Protein: CASTYPPGLAPNNEQFF.

This clonotype has ten or more counts. The V gene is TRBV7-9, the J gene TRBJ2-7, with D possibly TRBD1 on 6 matching bases. Trimming removed 1 base from V and 0 bases from J, with 7 bases in between. This CDR3 has 14 residues. Germline V gives CDR1 SEHNR, CDR2 FQNEAQ (reference sequence). The CDR3 is CASSLGTVSYEQYF. As DNA, the CDR3 is TGTGCCAGCAGCTTAGGGACAGTCTCCTACGAGCAGTACTTC.

This clonotype was seen a few times. The chain couples TRBV5-1 to TRBJ2-3, with TRBD2 matching 14 bases. CDR3 length equals 17 residues. CDR1 is SGHRS and CDR2 is YFSETQ in the germline V gene. V was clipped by 4 bases and J by 4 bases; unmatched bases: 8. CDR3 in DNA: TGCGCCAGCAGCCCCGGACTAGCGGGAGGTTTCGCAGATACGCAGTATTTT. Translating it yields CASSPGLAGGFADTQYF.

This clonotype was observed a handful of times. The chain recombines TRBV9 with TRBJ2-1; 8 bases match TRBD2. The ends lost 0 bases at V and 8 bases at J; junction bases unmatched: 7. Germline V gene sequence: CDR1 SGDLS, CDR2 YYNGEE. This CDR3 spans 15 amino acids. CDR3 in amino acids: CASSVANSGVHEQFF. CDR3 nucleotides: TGTGCCAGCAGCGTAGCTAATAGCGGGGTCCATGAGCAGTTCTTC.

The CDR3 DNA reads as TGTGCCAGCAGCCCCCTTGAGGGAGGGGGTAATGAGCAGTTCTTC. It specifies CASSPLEGGGNEQFF. The J gene is TRBJ2-1, the V gene TRBV7-3; tentatively, D is TRBD2 (7 bases). Germline V gene data show CDR1 as SGHTA and CDR2 as FQGTGA. Trimming left V 5 bases short and J 7 bases short, with 18 bases between. CDR3 length: 15 residues.

This clonotype has a count of ten or more. This rearrangement joins TRBV25-1 to TRBJ2-7; D is tentatively TRBD1 or TRBD2 (6 bases each). The V and J ends lost 3 bases and 5 bases respectively, with 17 bases between them. The CDR3 covers 15 residues. CDR1 MGHDK and CDR2 SYGVNS come from the germline V gene. DNA of the CDR3: TGTGCCAGCAGTGATTCCCCGTTGGGGGGCAACGAGCAGTACTTC. It specifies CASSDSPLGGNEQYF.

The gene calls are TRBV18 and TRBJ2-1, with 7 bases lining up with TRBD2. The V and J ends lost 3 bases and 0 bases, in that order; junction bases with no gene match: 5. Germline lookup yields CDR1 KGHSH and CDR2 LQKENI. The CDR3 has 16 residues. The CDR3 bases are TGTGCCAGCTCACCGTTGGGGACTACCTCCTACAATGAGCAGTTCTTC. This translates into CASSPLGTTSYNEQFF.

This clonotype was detected a few times. The V call is TRBV14, the J call TRBJ2-3; 8 bases agree with TRBD1. The CDR3 loop spans 15 amino acids. J was trimmed by 2 bases and V by 4 bases; bases with no gene match: 5. From germline, CDR1 is SGHDN and CDR2 FVKESK. This chain's CDR3 is CASSPTGATTDTQYF. For the CDR3, the DNA is TGTGCCAGCAGCCCGACAGGGGCGACCACAGATACGCAGTATTTT.

This clonotype was detected a few times. The V gene is TRBV9, the J gene TRBJ2-1, with a possible D match to TRBD1 (5 bases). The CDR3 has 13 residues. Germline V CDR1 and CDR2: SGDLS, YYNGEE. V lost 3 bases, J lost 6 bases, and 10 bases lay in between. This CDR3 is CASSADSSNEQFF. DNA of the CDR3: TGTGCCAGCAGCGCCGACAGTTCCAATGAGCAGTTCTTC.

CDR3 region: CASSPLCRHNSPLHF. The CDR3 DNA follows: TGCGCCAGCAGTCCCCTTTGCCGGCATAATTCACCCCTCCACTTT. The gene calls are TRBV23-1 and TRBJ1-6; D unclear. TRBV23-1 is an ORF, with its function uncertain. V was shortened by 4 bases and J by 5 bases, with 12 bases between the two germline ends. The CDR3 runs 15 residues.

This clonotype was detected only a few times. J is TRBJ1-1 and V is TRBV12-3 or TRBV12-4, with 9 bases matching TRBD1. The CDR3 loop spans 14 amino acids. V lost 5 bases and J lost 7; bases outside the gene matches: 8. CDR3 sequence reads: CASSPRTGEVEAFF. The CDR3 DNA reads TGTGCCAGCAGTCCTCGGACAGGGGAGGTTGAAGCTTTCTTT.

V gene TRBV6-5 combines with J gene TRBJ2-7, with TRBD1 matching 11 bases. CDR1 and CDR2 (germline): MNHEY, SVGAGI. Trimming took 1 base from V and 3 from J; bases not matched to a gene: 8. The CDR3 extends over 17 amino acids. The CDR3 protein is CASSYLVGDRGFYEQYF. In DNA form, the CDR3 reads TGTGCCAGCAGTTACTTAGTAGGGGACAGGGGGTTCTACGAGCAGTACTTC.

The chain is built from TRBV5-1 and TRBJ2-2; 9 bases are a match to TRBD1. J gave up 5 bases and V 2 bases, and 7 bases lay outside the gene matches. Germline CDR1 is SGHRS and CDR2 is YFSETQ. The CDR3 runs to 16 residues. In nucleotides, the CDR3 is TGCGCCAGCAGCTTTAGGACAGGGGCGGCTACCGGGGAGCTGTTTTTT. This encodes CASSFRTGAATGELFF.

This clonotype has at least ten counts. This sequence joins TRBV24-1 and TRBJ2-1; D remains unclear. The V end lost 1 base, the J end lost 9 bases, and 9 bases lay between the germline ends. The CDR3 is made up of 13 amino acids. Germline CDR1 reads KGHDR; CDR2 reads SFDVKD. CDR3 sequence (DNA): TGTGCCACCAGTGATTTCCAGATCGGTGAGCAGTTCTTC. It yields the protein CATSDFQIGEQFF.

This chain uses TRBV6-2 or TRBV6-3 with TRBJ2-2; D unresolved. CDR3 length equals 13 residues. V was pared by 3 bases and J by 5 bases, with 7 bases between. CDR1 is MNHEY, CDR2 SVGEGT, per germline. As DNA, the CDR3 is TGTGCCAGCAGTTATTCAAGGACCGGGGAGCTGTTTTTT. Its translation is CASSYSRTGELFF.

This clonotype has at least ten counts. CDR3 in DNA: TGTGCCAGCAGTCCAGACGGGGGCGGATACGAGCAGTACTTC. The encoded protein is CASSPDGGGYEQYF. V usage is TRBV12-3 or TRBV12-4 and J usage is TRBJ2-7; TRBD1 or TRBD2 may be the D gene (6 bases each). V was clipped by 5 bases and J by 4 bases, with 15 bases between them. This CDR3 region has 14 residues.

This clonotype was recorded a few times. The chain links TRBV5-1 to TRBJ2-7; D uncertain. V was clipped by 0 bases and J by 2 bases, with 9 bases between them. This CDR3 has 14 residues. The germline CDR1 and CDR2 sequences are SGHRS and YFSETQ. The CDR3 loop reads CASSLGSDTYEQYF. CDR3 sequence (DNA): TGCGCCAGCAGCTTGGGGTCTGACACCTACGAGCAGTACTTC.

This clonotype was observed a few times. This rearrangement joins TRBV28 to TRBJ2-7, with a weak D call TRBD2 (6 bases). The CDR3 is 14 residues long. V gave up 2 bases and J gave up 1 base, with 9 bases separating them. From germline, CDR1 is MDHEN and CDR2 SYDVKM. DNA for the CDR3: TGTGCCAGCAGTTTAGCCGCGGGGTCCTACGAGCAGTACTTC. Amino acids: CASSLAAGSYEQYF.

The V call is TRBV12-3 or TRBV12-4, the J call TRBJ1-1; 9 bases are shared with TRBD1. This CDR3 region has 15 residues. With V trimmed by 3 bases and J by 1 base, 3 bases remained unmatched. CDR3 sequence: CASSFPGQGNTEAFF. CDR3 in DNA: TGTGCCAGCAGTTTTCCGGGACAGGGGAACACTGAAGCTTTCTTT.

The CDR3 DNA sequence: TGTGCCAGCAGTTTACGGGGATTGGAACCCGAGCAGTTCTTC. Its protein product is CASSLRGLEPEQFF. V and J are TRBV28 and TRBJ2-1, with TRBD2 as a possible D gene (5 bases). Germline CDR1 reads MDHEN; CDR2 reads SYDVKM. The V gene lost 2 bases and the J gene lost 10 bases, with 15 bases spanning the gap. The CDR3 loop spans 14 amino acids.

The sample holds a few counts of this clonotype. The V call is TRBV30, the J call TRBJ2-1; 7 bases map to TRBD1. This CDR3 region has 17 residues. Germline lookup yields CDR1 GTSNPN and CDR2 SVGIG (reference sequence). Trimming removed 2 bases from V and 3 bases from J; junction bases left unmatched: 13. CDR3 nucleotide sequence: TGTGCCTGGAGTCAGACCTTGGGACAGCGCTTCTACAATGAGCAGTTCTTC. Protein product: CAWSQTLGQRFYNEQFF.

This clonotype was recorded many times. The rearrangement links TRBV4-1 to TRBJ2-5, with TRBD2 as a possible D gene (5 bases). Trimming removed 0 bases from V and 1 base from J, with 18 bases in between. This CDR3 has 18 residues. The germline V gene encodes CDR1 MGHRA and CDR2 YSYEKL. The CDR3 nucleotides read TGCGCCAGCAGCCAAGATCGATCCTCGGGATGGTTCCAAGAGACCCAGTACTTC. The encoded protein is CASSQDRSSGWFQETQYF.

The table lists this clonotype with many counts. This rearrangement joins TRBV7-6 to TRBJ1-5, with 10 bases that match TRBD1. After removal of 2 bases from V and 3 bases from J, the junction contained 10 bases not matched to a gene. The CDR3 covers 18 residues. Germline-derived CDR1 and CDR2 are SGHVS and FNYEAQ. As DNA, the CDR3 is TGTGCCAGCAGCTTATGGGGGCGAGGGACAGGGGCCAATCAGCCCCAGCATTTT. Protein product: CASSLWGRGTGANQPQHF.

This clonotype was found many times. The rearrangement links TRBV30 to TRBJ2-1; the match to TRBD1 covers 9 bases. The germline V gene has CDR1 GTSNPN and CDR2 SVGIG (reference sequence). The CDR3 totals 15 residues. With 1 base clipped from V and 4 bases from J, the junction kept 5 bases outside the gene matches. CDR3 loop: CAWSGGTGFYNEQFF. The DNA of the CDR3 is TGTGCCTGGAGTGGTGGGACAGGGTTTTACAATGAGCAGTTCTTC.

The chain has TRBV30 and TRBJ2-1; D ambiguous. The CDR3 sequence is 16 residues long. Deletions cut 0 bases from V and 4 bases from J, with 16 bases between. Germline V gene lookup returns CDR1 GTSNPN and CDR2 SVGIG (reference sequence). Written as DNA, the CDR3 is TGTGCCTGGAGTGTACAGCCAGCGCCACCTTACAATGAGCAGTTCTTC. Translation: CAWSVQPAPPYNEQFF.